Given below is one TCR beta chain in context. This record comes from a study of T cell changes during pregnancy in multiple sclerosis. TCRdb's copy holds only in-frame clones and misses some; the assay was immunoSEQ multiplex PCR. The sample records some 40,000 clones, around nine tenths being singletons. This clonotype originated in a female donor with multiple sclerosis, enrolled in a pregnancy study. The sequences come from CD4+ T cells from peripheral blood mononuclear cells, collected in the first trimester of pregnancy.

The CDR3 DNA sequence: TGTGCCAGCAGCCCCCGACAGGGTAATAATGAAAAACTGTTTTTT. It yields the protein CASSPRQGNNEKLFF. The chain combines TRBV7-8 with TRBJ1-4; 7 bases are a match to TRBD1. The germline CDR1 and CDR2 sequences are SGHVS and FQNEAQ. This CDR3 contains 15 residues. V dropped 5 bases and J dropped 4; count of bases not matched to a gene: 7.